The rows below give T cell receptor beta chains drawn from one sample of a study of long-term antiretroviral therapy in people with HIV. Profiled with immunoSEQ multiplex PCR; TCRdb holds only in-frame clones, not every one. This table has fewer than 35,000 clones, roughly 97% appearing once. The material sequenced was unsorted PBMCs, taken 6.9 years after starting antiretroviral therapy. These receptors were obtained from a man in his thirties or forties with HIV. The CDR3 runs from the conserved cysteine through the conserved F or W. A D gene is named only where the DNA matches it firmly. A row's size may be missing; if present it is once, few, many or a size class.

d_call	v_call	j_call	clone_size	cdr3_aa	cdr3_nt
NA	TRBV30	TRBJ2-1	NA	CAWARVGNEQFF	TGTGCCTGGGCACGAGTCGGCAATGAGCAGTTCTTC
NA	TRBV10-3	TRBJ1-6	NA	CATGESSYNSPLHF	TGTGCCACAGGGGAGAGCTCCTATAATTCACCCCTCCACTTT
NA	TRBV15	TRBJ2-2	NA	CATSRTLDRRGTGELFF	TGTGCCACCAGCAGGACTTTGGACCGGAGGGGGACCGGGGAGCTGTTTTTT
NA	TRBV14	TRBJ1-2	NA	CANPIMELYGYTF	TGTGCCAACCCCATCATGGAGCTCTATGGCTACACCTTC
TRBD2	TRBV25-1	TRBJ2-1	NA	CASSEALAGANEQFF	TGTGCCAGCAGTGAAGCACTAGCGGGAGCCAATGAGCAGTTCTTC
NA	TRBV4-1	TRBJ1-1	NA	CASSPLGGLGGAFF	TGCGCCAGCAGCCCCCTTGGGGGGCTAGGAGGAGCTTTCTTT
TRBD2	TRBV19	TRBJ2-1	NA	CASSGTGTSGTHEQFF	TGTGCCAGTAGCGGGACCGGGACTAGCGGGACCCATGAGCAGTTCTTC
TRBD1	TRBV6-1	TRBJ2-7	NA	CASSEPGQGSYEQYF	TGTGCCAGCAGTGAACCGGGACAGGGGAGCTACGAGCAGTACTTC
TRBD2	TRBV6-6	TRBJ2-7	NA	CASSRPGPSGNYEQYF	TGTGCCAGCAGTCGACCCGGGCCTAGCGGGAACTACGAGCAGTACTTC
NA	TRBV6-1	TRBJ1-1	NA	CASSEVHAEAFF	TGTGCCAGCAGTGAAGTACATGCTGAAGCTTTCTTT
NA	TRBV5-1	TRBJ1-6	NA	CASRSLDGSSYNSPLHF	TGCGCCAGCAGATCTCTGGATGGAAGCTCCTATAATTCACCCCTCCACTTT
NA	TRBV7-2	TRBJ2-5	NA	CASSSSPTETQYF	TGTGCCAGCAGCTCATCCCCTACAGAGACCCAGTACTTC
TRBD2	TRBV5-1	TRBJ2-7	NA	CASSLVPSGSSYEQYF	TGCGCCAGCAGCTTGGTCCCTAGCGGGAGCTCCTACGAGCAGTACTTC
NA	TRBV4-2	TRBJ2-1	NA	CASSQERRVDEQFF	TGTGCCAGCAGCCAAGAAAGAAGGGTCGATGAGCAGTTCTTC
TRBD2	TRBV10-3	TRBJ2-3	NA	CAISRREGRGTDTQYF	TGTGCCATCAGCCGGCGGGAGGGCCGGGGCACAGATACGCAGTATTTT
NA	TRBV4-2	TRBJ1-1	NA	CASSQGRTLEAFF	TGTGCCAGCAGCCAAGGAAGAACCCTGGAAGCTTTCTTT
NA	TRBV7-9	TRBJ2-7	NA	CASSLVLDKHYEQYF	TGTGCCAGCAGCTTAGTTCTGGACAAGCACTACGAGCAGTACTTC
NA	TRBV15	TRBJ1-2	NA	CATSKWTASEGGYTF	TGTGCCACCAGCAAATGGACAGCCTCAGAGGGGGGCTACACCTTC
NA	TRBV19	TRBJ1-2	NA	CASRQGEWATYGYTF	TGTGCCAGTAGACAGGGAGAGTGGGCAACCTATGGCTACACCTTC
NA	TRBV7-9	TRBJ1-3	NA	CASSLGPPMGTIYF	TGTGCCAGCAGCTTAGGTCCCCCGATGGGCACCATATATTTT
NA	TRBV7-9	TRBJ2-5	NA	CASSLDGLETQYF	TGTGCCAGCAGCTTAGATGGGTTAGAGACCCAGTACTTC
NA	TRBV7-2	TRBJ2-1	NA	CASSLEGIGLRVQFF	TGTGCCAGCAGCTTAGAGGGGATCGGCCTTAGGGTGCAGTTCTTC
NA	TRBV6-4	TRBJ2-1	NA	CASSVDRYNEQFF	TGTGCCAGCAGTGTTGACCGATACAATGAGCAGTTCTTC
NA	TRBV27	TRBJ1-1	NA	CASSFLGGEAFF	TGTGCCAGCAGTTTCCTTGGCGGGGAAGCTTTCTTT
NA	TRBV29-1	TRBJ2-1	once	CSGEGSYNEQFF	TGCAGCGGGGAAGGCTCCTACAATGAGCAGTTCTTC
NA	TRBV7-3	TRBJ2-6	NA	CASSLAGSASGANVLTF	TGTGCCAGCAGCTTAGCAGGGTCGGCCTCTGGGGCCAACGTCCTGACTTTC
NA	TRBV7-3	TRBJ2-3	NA	CASSLVGGTDTQYF	TGTGCCAGCAGCTTAGTGGGTGGCACAGATACGCAGTATTTT
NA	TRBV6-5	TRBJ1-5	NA	CASSYRQDNQPQHF	TGTGCCAGCAGTTACCGGCAGGACAATCAGCCCCAGCATTTT
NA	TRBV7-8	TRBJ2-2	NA	CASSFRGGARHTGELFF	TGTGCCAGCAGCTTTAGGGGGGGGGCTAGACACACCGGGGAGCTGTTTTTT
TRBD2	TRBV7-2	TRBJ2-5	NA	CASRNNPGLAGQETQYF	TGTGCCAGCAGGAACAACCCAGGACTAGCGGGACAAGAGACCCAGTACTTC
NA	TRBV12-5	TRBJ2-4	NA	CASGFPLGVAKNIQYF	TGTGCTAGTGGTTTCCCCTTAGGAGTAGCCAAAAACATTCAGTACTTC
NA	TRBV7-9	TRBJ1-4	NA	CASRPTDNEKLFF	TGTGCCAGCAGACCAACCGATAATGAAAAACTGTTTTTT
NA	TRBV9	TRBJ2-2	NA	CASSVVPTGELFF	TGTGCCAGCAGCGTAGTACCCACCGGGGAGCTGTTTTTT
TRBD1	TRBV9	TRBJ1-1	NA	CASSVAGQGDGAFF	TGTGCCAGCAGCGTAGCGGGGCAGGGGGATGGAGCTTTCTTT
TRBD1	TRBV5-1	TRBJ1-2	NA	CASSFRDRGNLNYGYTF	TGCGCCAGCAGCTTTAGGGACAGGGGAAACCTTAACTATGGCTACACCTTC
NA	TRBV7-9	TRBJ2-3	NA	CASSSRPRGDTQYF	TGTGCCAGCAGCTCCCGCCCCAGGGGAGATACGCAGTATTTT
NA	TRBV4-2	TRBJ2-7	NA	CASSQDRAGEQYF	TGTGCCAGCAGCCAAGATAGGGCGGGAGAGCAGTACTTC
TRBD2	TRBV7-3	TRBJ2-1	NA	CASSLRVTGGVQFF	TGTGCCAGCAGCTTACGGGTTACGGGAGGAGTGCAGTTCTTC
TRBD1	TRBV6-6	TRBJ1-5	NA	CASILTGEDQPQHF	TGTGCCAGCATCCTGACAGGGGAAGATCAGCCCCAGCATTTT
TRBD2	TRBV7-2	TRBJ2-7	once	CASSLGTSGGSPYEQYF	TGTGCCAGCAGCTTAGGGACTAGCGGGGGGTCCCCCTACGAGCAGTACTTC
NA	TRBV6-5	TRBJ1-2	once	CASSYGGPYGYTF	TGTGCCAGCAGTTATGGTGGACCCTATGGCTACACCTTC
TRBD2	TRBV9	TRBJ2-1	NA	CASSVGLAGTSGRDEQFF	TGTGCCAGCAGCGTAGGATTAGCGGGGACTAGCGGGAGGGATGAGCAGTTCTTC
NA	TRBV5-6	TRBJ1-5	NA	CASSLGGGDQPQHF	TGTGCCAGCAGCTTGGGAGGGGGGGATCAGCCCCAGCATTTT
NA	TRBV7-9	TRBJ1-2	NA	CASSLAGTSNYGYTF	TGTGCCAGCAGCTTAGCGGGGACTTCTAACTATGGCTACACCTTC
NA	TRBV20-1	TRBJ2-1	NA	CSRTTGNEQFF	TGCAGTCGAACGACAGGCAATGAGCAGTTCTTC
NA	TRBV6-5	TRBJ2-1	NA	CASRPGFGYNEQFF	TGTGCCAGCAGGCCCGGGTTCGGTTACAATGAGCAGTTCTTC
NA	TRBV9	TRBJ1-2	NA	CASSAGGGGDSYGYTF	TGTGCCAGCAGCGCCGGGGGAGGTGGGGATTCCTATGGCTACACCTTC
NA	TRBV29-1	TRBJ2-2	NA	CSVGEGNGELFF	TGCAGCGTTGGTGAGGGGAACGGGGAGCTGTTTTTT
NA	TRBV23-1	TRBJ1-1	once	CANRLTILNTEAFF	TGCGCCAACAGACTAACGATCCTGAACACTGAAGCTTTCTTT
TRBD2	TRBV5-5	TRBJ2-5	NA	CASGGASSGSFQETQYF	TGTGCCAGCGGGGGGGCCTCTAGCGGGTCTTTCCAAGAGACCCAGTACTTC
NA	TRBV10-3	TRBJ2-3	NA	CAISESGGAPGSDFTDTQYF	TGTGCCATCAGTGAGTCGGGCGGGGCTCCAGGGTCCGACTTCACAGATACGCAGTATTTT
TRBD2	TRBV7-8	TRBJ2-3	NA	CVVAGGLGGTDTQYF	TGTGTGGTTGCGGGGGGGCTGGGTGGCACAGATACGCAGTATTTT
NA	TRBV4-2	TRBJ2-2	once	CASSPRIAEETGELFF	TGTGCCAGCAGCCCCCGAATAGCGGAGGAAACCGGGGAGCTGTTTTTT
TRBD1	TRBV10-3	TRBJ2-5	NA	CAISPRQGRRETQYF	TGTGCCATCAGTCCAAGACAGGGGAGAAGAGAGACCCAGTACTTC
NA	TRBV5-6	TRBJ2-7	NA	CASSLLVAYYEQYF	TGTGCCAGCAGCTTGCTTGTAGCTTACTACGAGCAGTACTTC
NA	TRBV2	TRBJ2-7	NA	CASSDQAYEQYF	TGTGCCAGCAGTGACCAAGCCTACGAGCAGTACTTC
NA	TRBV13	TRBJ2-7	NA	CASSLSVTGSTYEQYF	TGTGCCAGCAGCTTAAGTGTGACTGGGTCGACCTACGAGCAGTACTTC
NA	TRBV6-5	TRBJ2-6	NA	CASSPGANVLTF	TGTGCCAGTTCACCTGGGGCCAACGTCCTGACTTTC
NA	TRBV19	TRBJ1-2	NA	CASSPGPLYGYTF	TGTGCCAGTAGTCCTGGGCCCCTCTATGGCTACACCTTC
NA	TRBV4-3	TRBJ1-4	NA	CASSQGEGFGATNEKLFF	TGCGCCAGCAGCCAAGGAGAGGGATTCGGGGCAACTAATGAAAAACTGTTTTTT